This is a list of T cell receptor beta chains from one sample in a study of regulatory T cells in long-lasting Graves disease. TCRdb used MiXCR to reprocess the multiplex PCR reads, holding one entry per CDR3 protein. The sample lists more than 450,000 distinct CDR3 sequences, around 15% occurring once. These data are also associated with another study on T cells in Graves' hyperthyroidism and ophthalmopathy.

The sequenced sample was peripheral blood mononuclear cells (PBMCs), obtained at new diagnosis, from a patient treated with antithyroid drugs. The receptor set was obtained from a man in his forties with Graves disease. Both conserved end residues are part of each CDR3. A D gene is named only where the DNA matches it firmly. Where a row states a size, it is once, few, many or the class of an expanded clone; other rows omit it.

abundance | j_gene | d_gene | v_gene | CDR3aa | CDR3nt
many | TRBJ2-1 | NA | TRBV27 | CASSFRGGSYNEQFF | TGTGCCAGCAGCTTCAGAGGGGGCTCCTACAATGAGCAGTTCTTC
NA | TRBJ2-1 | TRBD2 | TRBV6-2/TRBV6-3 | CASRPWGGVNEQFF | TGTGCCAGCAGACCCTGGGGGGGGGTCAATGAGCAGTTCTTC
NA | TRBJ1-1 | NA | TRBV28 | CATSNPRVLNTEAFF | TGTGCCACCTCCAACCCCCGGGTTCTGAACACTGAAGCTTTCTTT
few | TRBJ2-7 | TRBD2 | TRBV28 | CASSPAGTSGRARGEQYF | TGTGCCAGCAGTCCGGCCGGGACTAGCGGGAGGGCCCGTGGTGAGCAGTACTTC
NA | TRBJ2-1 | NA | TRBV19 | CASSPRDLSSYNEQFF | TGTGCCAGTAGTCCCCGGGACCTCAGCTCCTACAATGAGCAGTTCTTC
few | TRBJ1-2 | NA | TRBV4-1 | CASSPGHNYGYTF | TGCGCCAGCAGCCCGGGACATAACTATGGCTACACCTTC
many | TRBJ2-1 | NA | TRBV28 | CASSFLEGQFF | TGTGCCAGCAGTTTTCTGGAAGGACAGTTCTTC
many | TRBJ2-2 | NA | TRBV6-5 | CASSYGGTFNTGELFF | TGTGCCAGCAGTTACGGGGGGACTTTCAACACCGGGGAGCTGTTTTTT
NA | TRBJ1-2 | NA | TRBV11-2 | CASRVPGRGHGYTF | TGTGCCAGCAGAGTACCGGGCAGGGGCCATGGCTACACCTTC
NA | TRBJ2-2 | TRBD1 | TRBV9 | CASSGAGGMTGELFF | TGTGCCAGCAGCGGCGCAGGGGGCATGACCGGGGAGCTGTTTTTT
NA | TRBJ2-7 | TRBD2 | TRBV7-3 | CASSSRTSGLYEQYF | TGTGCCAGCAGCTCCCGGACTAGCGGGCTCTACGAGCAGTACTTC
NA | TRBJ2-1 | NA | TRBV19 | CASSILGSSNNEQFF | TGTGCCAGTAGTATTCTCGGAAGCTCGAACAATGAGCAGTTCTTC
many | TRBJ2-1 | NA | TRBV28 | CASSPRVSFSNEQFF | TGTGCCAGCAGCCCCAGGGTCTCTTTCTCCAATGAGCAGTTCTTC
NA | TRBJ1-6 | NA | TRBV13 | CASSTNSNSPLHF | TGTGCCAGCAGCACTAACAGCAATTCACCCCTCCACTTT
few | TRBJ2-5 | TRBD2 | TRBV5-1 | CASSSPSGRYQETQYF | TGCGCCAGCAGCTCCCCTAGCGGAAGGTACCAAGAGACCCAGTACTTC
NA | TRBJ2-1 | TRBD1 | TRBV2 | CASSESGTAKSNEQSF | TGTGCCAGCAGTGAATCGGGGACAGCTAAATCCAATGAGCAGTCCTTC
few | TRBJ2-6 | NA | TRBV2 | CASSAGTLTGANVLTF | TGTGCCAGCAGTGCCGGGACACTCACCGGGGCCAACGTCCTGACTTTC
many | TRBJ2-2 | NA | TRBV2 | CASSPNRGQGGELFF | TGTGCCAGCAGTCCCAATAGGGGTCAGGGCGGGGAGCTGTTTTTT
few | TRBJ2-1 | NA | TRBV9 | CASSLQGNSYNEQFF | TGTGCCAGCAGCTTACAAGGTAACTCCTACAATGAGCAGTTCTTC
many | TRBJ2-1 | NA | TRBV28 | CASSVGASDWNEQFF | TGTGCCAGCAGCGTAGGGGCTAGCGATTGGAATGAGCAGTTCTTC
many | TRBJ2-5 | NA | TRBV12-3/TRBV12-4 | CASSQSRAHTQETQYF | TGTGCCAGCAGTCAAAGCCGGGCACATACCCAAGAGACCCAGTACTTC
many | TRBJ2-5 | TRBD2 | TRBV28 | CASSSTSGGETQYF | TGTGCCAGCAGCTCGACTAGCGGGGGGGAGACCCAGTACTTC
many | TRBJ2-1 | NA | TRBV5-1 | CASSLGRPNQNEQFF | TGCGCCAGCAGCTTAGGAAGACCCAACCAAAATGAGCAGTTCTTC
NA | TRBJ2-1 | NA | TRBV20-1 | CSARGGNEQFF | TGCAGTGCTAGAGGAGGGAATGAGCAGTTCTTC
many | TRBJ2-3 | TRBD2 | TRBV3-1 | CASSQELAGGGDTQYF | TGTGCCAGCAGCCAAGAACTAGCGGGAGGTGGAGATACGCAGTATTTT
many | TRBJ2-7 | NA | TRBV20-1 | CSASNFEGLYEQYF | TGCAGTGCTAGCAATTTTGAGGGGCTCTACGAGCAGTACTTC
few | TRBJ1-4 | NA | TRBV5-5 | CASSLIAGKDSLFF | TGTGCCAGCAGCTTAATTGCAGGGAAGGACTCGCTGTTTTTT
many | TRBJ2-3 | NA | TRBV7-3 | CASSLGGRSDTQYF | TGTGCCAGCAGCTTAGGTGGGAGGTCAGATACGCAGTATTTT
many | TRBJ2-2 | NA | TRBV7-2 | CASSLFWGDTGELFF | TGTGCCAGCAGCTTATTCTGGGGGGACACCGGGGAGCTGTTTTTT
NA | TRBJ2-1 | NA | TRBV20-1 | CSASRAGTYNEQFF | TGCAGTGCTAGCAGGGCCGGCACCTACAATGAGCAGTTCTTC
many | TRBJ1-1 | NA | TRBV6-1 | CASARSDREAFF | TGTGCCAGCGCTAGGTCCGACAGAGAAGCTTTCTTT
NA | TRBJ2-2 | NA | TRBV20-1 | CSARPPDGTGELFF | TGCAGTGCTAGACCTCCCGACGGCACCGGGGAGCTGTTTTTT
once | TRBJ2-5 | TRBD2 | TRBV11-3 | CASSTWTSGLEETQYF | TGTGCCAGCAGCACTTGGACTAGCGGGCTAGAAGAGACCCAGTACTTC
NA | TRBJ1-6 | TRBD1 | TRBV6-4 | CASSYTGGSSPLHF | TGTGCCAGCAGTTATACAGGGGGCAGTTCACCCCTCCACTTT
NA | TRBJ2-1 | NA | TRBV24-1 | CATSDPPSGLGVDEQFF | TGTGCCACCAGTGACCCCCCCTCGGGGCTCGGTGTTGATGAGCAGTTCTTC
many | TRBJ2-1 | NA | TRBV6-1 | CASSEGLGGIYNEQFF | TGTGCCAGCAGTGAAGGACTAGGGGGGATCTACAATGAGCAGTTCTTC
NA | TRBJ2-1 | TRBD2 | TRBV6-5 | CASSYGWEGSSYNEQFF | TGTGCCAGCAGTTATGGGTGGGAGGGAAGCTCCTACAATGAGCAGTTCTTC
many | TRBJ2-1 | NA | TRBV6-2/TRBV6-3 | CASSVTGTLPSNEQFF | TGTGCCAGCAGTGTAACCGGGACACTACCGTCGAATGAGCAGTTCTTC
many | TRBJ2-4 | TRBD1 | TRBV7-9 | CASSPTGLGDIQYF | TGTGCCAGCAGCCCGACAGGGTTGGGTGACATTCAGTACTTC
few | TRBJ2-7 | NA | TRBV15 | CATSRTGKQGSYEQYF | TGTGCCACCAGCAGGACGGGGAAGCAGGGCTCCTACGAGCAGTACTTC
many | TRBJ2-7 | TRBD1 | TRBV28 | CASTLAGGLRYEQYF | TGTGCCAGCACCCTCGCAGGGGGTTTAAGGTACGAGCAGTACTTC
few | TRBJ2-4 | TRBD1 | TRBV20-1 | CSASRDRVANIQYF | TGCAGTGCTAGCCGGGACAGGGTAGCAAACATTCAGTACTTC
NA | TRBJ2-7 | TRBD2 | TRBV20-1 | CSARPGLAGGKAAYEQYF | TGCAGTGCTAGACCCGGACTAGCGGGAGGAAAAGCAGCCTACGAGCAGTACTTC
many | TRBJ2-7 | NA | TRBV7-9 | CASGEAGIYEQYF | TGTGCCAGCGGTGAAGCGGGCATCTACGAGCAGTACTTC
many | TRBJ2-5 | TRBD2 | TRBV20-1 | CSAYPTSGRAKETQYF | TGCAGTGCCTATCCTACTAGCGGGAGGGCGAAGGAGACCCAGTACTTC
NA | TRBJ2-1 | NA | TRBV27 | CASRERTYNEQFF | TGTGCCAGCAGGGAGCGGACTTACAATGAGCAGTTCTTC
NA | TRBJ1-4 | NA | TRBV7-9 | CASSSPGATEKLFF | TGTGCCAGCAGCTCTCCAGGGGCAACTGAAAAACTGTTTTTT
NA | TRBJ2-1 | NA | TRBV19 | CASSIGSHNEQFF | TGTGCCAGTAGTATCGGGTCTCACAATGAGCAGTTCTTC
many | TRBJ2-5 | NA | TRBV6-1 | CASSDPRDTQETQYF | TGTGCCAGCAGTGATCCCAGGGACACCCAAGAGACCCAGTACTTC